This T cell receptor beta chain was sequenced during a study of T cells in Graves' hyperthyroidism and ophthalmopathy. Study-wide context: Before treatment of any kind, peripheral blood was taken at initial diagnosis.

Graves' hyperthyroidism was deemed stable absent ophthalmopathy progression within 18 months. It was uncontrolled infection, other autoimmune disease, pregnancy or lactation that excluded patients. Amplification yielded TCR beta CDR3 regions, with RNA transcripts as the source. The HTBI primer set served for first-round RT-PCR of the TCR CDR3. In TCRdb, the multiplex PCR reads were re-called with MiXCR into one record per CDR3 protein. Of under 700,000 distinct CDR3 sequences in the sample, about a sixth are singletons; the top ten hold 18%. Germline V gives CDR1 DFQATT, CDR2 SNEGSKA (reference sequence). Trimming stripped 6 bases from V and 2 bases from J, with 13 bases between. This CDR3 has 13 residues.

The sequencing input was blood. The receptor was isolated from a woman between 18 and 29 years old with Graves' hyperthyroidism. The J gene is TRBJ1-2, the V gene TRBV20-1, with a possible D match to TRBD1 (5 bases). CDR3 coding DNA: TGCAGTGCAACCCCCAGGGACAACTATGGCTACACCTTC. Translated, it gives CSATPRDNYGYTF.